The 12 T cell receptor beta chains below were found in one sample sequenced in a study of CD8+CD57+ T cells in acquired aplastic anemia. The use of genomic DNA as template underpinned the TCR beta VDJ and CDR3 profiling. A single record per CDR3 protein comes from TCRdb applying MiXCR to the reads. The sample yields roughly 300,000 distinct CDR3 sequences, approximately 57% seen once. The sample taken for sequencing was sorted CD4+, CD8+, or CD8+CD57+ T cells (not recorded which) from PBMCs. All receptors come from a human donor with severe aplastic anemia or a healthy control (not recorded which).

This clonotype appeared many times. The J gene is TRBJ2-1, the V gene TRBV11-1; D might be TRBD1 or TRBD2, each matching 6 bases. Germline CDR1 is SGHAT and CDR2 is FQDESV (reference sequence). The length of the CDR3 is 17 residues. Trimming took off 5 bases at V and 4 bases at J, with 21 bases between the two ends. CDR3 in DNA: TGTGCCAGCAGCCACGGGGGCGAGAGGGGGGCATACAATGAGCAGTTCTTC. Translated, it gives CASSHGGERGAYNEQFF.

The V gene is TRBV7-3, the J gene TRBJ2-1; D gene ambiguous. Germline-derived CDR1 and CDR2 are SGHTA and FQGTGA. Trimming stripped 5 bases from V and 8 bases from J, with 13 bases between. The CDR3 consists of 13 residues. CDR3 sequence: CASSPQQADEQFF. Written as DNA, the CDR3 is TGTGCCAGCAGCCCCCAGCAGGCGGATGAGCAGTTCTTC.

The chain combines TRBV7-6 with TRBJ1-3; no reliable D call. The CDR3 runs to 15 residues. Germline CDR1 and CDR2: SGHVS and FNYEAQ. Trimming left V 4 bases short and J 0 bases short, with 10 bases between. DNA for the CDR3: TGTGCCAGCAGCTCCCTCCCCGGCTCTGGAAACACCATATATTTT. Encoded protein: CASSSLPGSGNTIYF. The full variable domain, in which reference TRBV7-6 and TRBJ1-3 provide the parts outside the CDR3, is GAGVSQSPRYKVTKRGQDVALRCDPISGHVSLYWYRQALGQGPEFLTYFNYEAQQDKSGLPNDRFSAERPEGSISTLTIQRTEQRDSAMYRCASSSLPGSGNTIYFGEGSWLTVV.

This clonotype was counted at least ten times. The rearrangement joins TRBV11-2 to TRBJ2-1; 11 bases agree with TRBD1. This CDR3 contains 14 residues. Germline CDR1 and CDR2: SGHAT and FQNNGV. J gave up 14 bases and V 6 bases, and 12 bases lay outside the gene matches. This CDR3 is CASSPRRTGGAKFF. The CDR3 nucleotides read TGTGCCAGCAGTCCGCGTAGGACAGGGGGCGCGAAGTTCTTC.

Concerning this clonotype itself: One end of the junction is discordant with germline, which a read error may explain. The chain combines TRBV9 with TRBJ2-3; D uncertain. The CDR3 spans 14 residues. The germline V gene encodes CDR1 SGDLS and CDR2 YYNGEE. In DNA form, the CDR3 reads TGTTCCAGCATTTTTCCTCCTCTCACAGATACACAGTATTTT. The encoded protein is CSSIFPPLTDTQYF. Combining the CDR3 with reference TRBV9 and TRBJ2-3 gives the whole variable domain DSGVTQTPKHLITATGQRVTLRCSPRSGDLSVYWYQQSLDQGLQFLIQYYNGEERAKGNILERFSAQQFPDLHSELNLSSLELGDSALYFCSSIFPPLTDTQYFGPGTRLTVL.

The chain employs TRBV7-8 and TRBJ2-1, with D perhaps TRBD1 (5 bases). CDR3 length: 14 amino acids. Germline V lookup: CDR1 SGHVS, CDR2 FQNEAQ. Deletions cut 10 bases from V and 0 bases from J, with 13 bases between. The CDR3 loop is CATAATGSYNEQFF. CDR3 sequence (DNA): TGTGCCACCGCCGCCACAGGCTCCTACAATGAGCAGTTCTTC.

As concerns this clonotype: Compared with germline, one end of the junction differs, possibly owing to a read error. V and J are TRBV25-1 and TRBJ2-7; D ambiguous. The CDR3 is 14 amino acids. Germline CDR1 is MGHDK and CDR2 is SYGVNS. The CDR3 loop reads CARSEWSETYEQYF. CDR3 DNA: TGTGCCCGCAGTGAATGGAGCGAGACCTACGAGCAGTACTTC.

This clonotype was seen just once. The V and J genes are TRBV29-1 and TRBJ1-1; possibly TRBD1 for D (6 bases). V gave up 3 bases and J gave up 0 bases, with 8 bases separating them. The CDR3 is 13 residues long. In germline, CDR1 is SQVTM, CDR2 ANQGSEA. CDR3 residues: CSVDRGLNTEAFF. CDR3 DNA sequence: TGCAGCGTTGACAGGGGTTTGAACACTGAAGCTTTCTTT.

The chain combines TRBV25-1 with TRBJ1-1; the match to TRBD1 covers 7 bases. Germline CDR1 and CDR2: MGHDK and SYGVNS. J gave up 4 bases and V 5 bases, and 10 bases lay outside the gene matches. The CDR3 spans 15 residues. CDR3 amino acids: CASSYPRDSGTEAFF. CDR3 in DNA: TGTGCCAGCAGTTACCCCCGGGACAGCGGCACTGAAGCTTTCTTT.

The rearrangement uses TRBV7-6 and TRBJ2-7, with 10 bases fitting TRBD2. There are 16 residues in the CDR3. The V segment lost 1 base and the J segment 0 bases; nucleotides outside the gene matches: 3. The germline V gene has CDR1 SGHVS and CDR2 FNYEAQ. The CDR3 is CASSLGASGSSYEQYF. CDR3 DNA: TGTGCCAGCAGCTTAGGGGCTAGCGGGAGCTCCTACGAGCAGTACTTC.

In DNA, the CDR3 is TGCGCCAGCAGCGTTACCCTAGGGGAGACCCAGTACTTC. This gives the protein CASSVTLGETQYF. This chain uses TRBV5-1 with TRBJ2-5; D remains unclear. The CDR3 spans 13 residues. Germline values: CDR1 SGHRS, CDR2 YFSETQ. V lost 4 bases, J lost 5 bases, and 12 bases lay in between.

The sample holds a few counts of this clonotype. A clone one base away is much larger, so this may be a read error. This chain's CDR3 is CASSSQGGRGAFPNEQFF. CDR3 nucleotides: TGCGCCAGCAGCTCCCAAGGTGGCAGGGGGGCCTTTCCGAATGAGCAGTTCTTC. This chain links TRBV5-1 with TRBJ2-1, with a possible D match to TRBD1 (7 bases). V was pared by 3 bases and J by 7 bases, with 26 bases between. CDR3 size: 18 residues. Germline V lookup: CDR1 SGHRS, CDR2 YFSETQ. Full variable domain (outside the CDR3, taken from reference TRBV5-1 and TRBJ2-1): KAGVTQTPRYLIKTRGQQVTLSCSPISGHRSVSWYQQTPGQGLQFLFEYFSETQRNKGNFPGRFSGRQFSNSRSEMNVSTLELGDSALYLCASSSQGGRGAFPNEQFFGPGTRLTVL.